A selection of T cell receptor beta chains follows, all from one sample in a study of T-cell reconstitution after alpha-beta-depleted transplantation in children. TCRdb processed the PCR reads anew with MiXCR; each CDR3 protein has one entry. The repertoire holds roughly 170,000 distinct CDR3 sequences, with about 6.4% as singletons. The sequencing used PBMCs from the stem cell graft donor, collected from the stem cell graft. Source of these receptors: a human donor who donated a stem cell graft to a child with Wiskott-Aldrich syndrome. CDR3s include the opening cysteine and the closing phenylalanine or tryptophan. D genes are given only for firm matches. Some rows have no size entry. The others give once, few or many, or a class for an expanded clone.

D gene,J gene,V gene,CDR3 length,clone size,CDR3 protein,CDR3 DNA
-,TRBJ2-1,TRBV28,15,many,CASSQPASSYNEQFF,TGTGCCAGCAGTCAGCCGGCGAGCTCCTACAATGAGCAGTTCTTC
-,TRBJ2-7,TRBV24-1,15,many,CATSDPGTDVYEQYF,TGTGCCACCAGTGACCCCGGGACCGACGTCTACGAGCAGTACTTC
TRBD1,TRBJ2-4,TRBV29-1,14,few,CSAGQGNAKNIQYF,TGCAGCGCCGGACAGGGGAACGCCAAAAACATTCAGTACTTC
TRBD2,TRBJ2-1,TRBV25-1,14,many,CASSAGLADNEQFF,TGTGCCAGCAGTGCGGGACTAGCGGACAATGAGCAGTTCTTC
-,TRBJ2-3,TRBV20-1,14,many,CSALPRGATDTQYF,TGCAGTGCTTTACCCAGGGGGGCCACAGATACGCAGTATTTT
-,TRBJ2-1,TRBV7-2,14,many,CASKDRLSYNEQFF,TGTGCCAGCAAGGACAGACTATCCTACAATGAGCAGTTCTTC
-,TRBJ2-1,TRBV4-2,13,-,CASSQLGPNEQFF,TGTGCCAGCAGCCAACTGGGACCCAATGAGCAGTTCTTC
TRBD2,TRBJ2-1,TRBV4-3,15,many,CASSQVLREGNEQFF,TGCGCCAGCAGCCAAGTCCTGCGGGAGGGTAATGAGCAGTTCTTC
TRBD2,TRBJ2-5,TRBV29-1,18,many,CSVEVSLTSGRRTETQYF,TGCAGCGTTGAAGTATCCTTGACTAGCGGGAGGCGAACAGAGACCCAGTACTTC
-,TRBJ2-3,TRBV29-1,12,many,CSVAMDLDTQYF,TGCAGCGTTGCAATGGATTTGGATACGCAGTATTTT
TRBD1,TRBJ1-1,TRBV20-1,16,few,CSARMEGQGRRTEAFF,TGCAGTGCTAGAATGGAGGGACAGGGGCGGAGAACTGAAGCTTTCTTT
-,TRBJ1-3,TRBV3-1,21,few,CASSQDSLGRTAGGSGNTIYF,TGTGCCAGCAGCCAAGATTCGCTGGGTCGGACGGCAGGAGGGTCTGGAAACACCATATATTTT
-,TRBJ2-2,TRBV5-1,14,many,CASSLSGSTGELFF,TGCGCCAGCAGCTTAAGTGGCAGCACCGGGGAGCTGTTTTTT
-,TRBJ1-4,TRBV5-1,14,many,CASSLTATNEKLFF,TGCGCCAGCAGCTTGACAGCAACTAATGAAAAACTGTTTTTT
TRBD1,TRBJ2-7,TRBV12-3/TRBV12-4,15,many,CASSRQGDRAYEQYF,TGTGCCAGCAGCCGTCAGGGGGACAGGGCCTACGAGCAGTACTTC
-,TRBJ2-7,TRBV5-1,16,many,CASSLVAGTRVDEQYF,TGCGCCAGCAGCTTGGTAGCTGGGACCCGCGTCGACGAGCAGTACTTC
TRBD1,TRBJ2-1,TRBV7-2,15,many,CASSPDRGLLDEQFF,TGTGCCAGCAGCCCGGACAGGGGGCTCTTGGATGAGCAGTTCTTC
-,TRBJ2-7,TRBV20-1,11,many,CSAKSPGEQYF,TGCAGTGCCAAGAGTCCGGGCGAGCAGTACTTC
-,TRBJ2-1,TRBV5-1,16,-,CASSLVGRSSYNEQFF,TGCGCCAGCAGCTTGGTAGGCAGGTCCTCCTACAATGAGCAGTTCTTC
-,TRBJ2-1,TRBV7-6,16,many,CASSRGGTGYSVEQFF,TGTGCCAGCAGCCGGGGTGGGACTGGGTACAGCGTTGAGCAGTTCTTC
-,TRBJ2-5,TRBV4-3,17,many,CASSPGNGRGGMETQYF,TGCGCCAGCAGCCCGGGTAATGGTAGAGGGGGAATGGAGACCCAGTACTTC
-,TRBJ1-2,TRBV12-3/TRBV12-4,13,many,CASSFRPGDGYTF,TGTGCCAGCAGTTTTCGGCCAGGCGATGGCTACACCTTC
-,TRBJ2-5,TRBV5-1,14,many,CASSLGGYQETQYF,TGCGCCAGCAGCTTGGGAGGGTACCAAGAGACCCAGTACTTC
TRBD1,TRBJ2-3,TRBV9,17,-,CASSVDPEGARTDTQYF,TGTGCCAGCAGCGTAGATCCCGAGGGGGCCCGCACAGATACGCAGTATTTT
TRBD1,TRBJ1-5,TRBV12-3/TRBV12-4,15,-,CASSSGQERNQPQHF,TGTGCCAGCAGCTCCGGACAGGAGAGAAATCAGCCCCAGCATTTT
TRBD2,TRBJ2-5,TRBV12-3/TRBV12-4,22,few,CASSFPIRTSGNPTRHQETQYF,TGTGCCAGCAGTTTTCCAATTAGAACTAGCGGAAACCCTACAAGACACCAAGAGACCCAGTACTTC
TRBD1,TRBJ2-7,TRBV7-2,14,many,CASSSTGGPYEQYF,TGTGCCAGCAGCTCAACAGGGGGTCCGTACGAGCAGTACTTC
-,TRBJ2-1,TRBV7-9,16,few,CASSPRTDQTFNEQFF,TGTGCCAGCAGCCCTAGAACAGACCAGACCTTCAATGAGCAGTTCTTC
-,TRBJ2-7,TRBV11-3,16,few,CASSRYTGPLSYEQYF,TGTGCCAGCAGCCGTTACACGGGACCTCTCTCCTACGAGCAGTACTTC
-,TRBJ2-1,TRBV24-1,18,many,CATQGRSVGAFGYNEQFF,TGTGCCACCCAGGGGCGATCGGTAGGGGCTTTCGGCTACAATGAGCAGTTCTTC
-,TRBJ2-2,TRBV4-3,14,many,CASKNLVNTGELFF,TGCGCCAGCAAAAATCTAGTGAACACCGGGGAGCTGTTTTTT
TRBD2,TRBJ2-5,TRBV20-1,18,many,CSARDPLAGDSAVETQYF,TGCAGTGCTAGAGATCCCCTAGCGGGAGACTCCGCGGTTGAGACCCAGTACTTC
-,TRBJ2-7,TRBV15,16,many,CATSRGVIDGMNEQYF,TGTGCCACCAGCAGAGGAGTCATTGATGGGATGAACGAGCAGTACTTC
-,TRBJ1-6,TRBV5-1,17,few,CASSLDTMGTGSSPLHF,TGCGCCAGCAGCTTGGATACTATGGGGACCGGGAGTTCACCCCTCCACTTT
TRBD1,TRBJ2-7,TRBV27,14,-,CASSFRDRDSQQYF,TGTGCCAGCAGTTTCCGGGACAGGGATTCTCAGCAGTACTTC
TRBD1,TRBJ1-2,TRBV18,15,many,CASSPRRQGDYGYTF,TGTGCCAGCTCACCAAGGCGACAGGGGGACTATGGCTACACCTTC
TRBD2,TRBJ2-1,TRBV12-3/TRBV12-4,15,many,CASRPLAGLYNEQFF,TGTGCCAGCAGGCCACTAGCGGGACTATACAATGAGCAGTTCTTC